This TCR beta chain was observed in a study of OX40 agonist ivuxolimab in advanced cancers. Germline assignment: CDR1 SGHRS and CDR2 YFSETQ. CDR3 size: 16 residues. The germline V and J ends were trimmed by 3 bases and 2 bases, with 18 bases remaining between them. The data were produced by immunoSEQ multiplex PCR, yet TCRdb's version contains in-frame clones alone and is incomplete. The table records 60,000 to 70,000 clones, 80% to 90% of them present only once. Here the sequenced sample was CD4+ or CD8+ T cells sorted from blood, taken in a trial of the OX40 agonist ivuxolimab. The chain joins TRBV5-1 to TRBJ2-7, with a possible D match to TRBD1 (5 bases). The TCR comes from an adult with an advanced solid tumor such as melanoma, head and neck, liver or kidney cancer. This CDR3 is CASSSRPGWAPYEQYF. The CDR3 DNA is TGCGCCAGCAGCTCCCGCCCAGGGTGGGCCCCCTACGAGCAGTACTTC. Variable domain in full (rest from reference TRBV5-1 and TRBJ2-7): KAGVTQTPRYLIKTRGQQVTLSCSPISGHRSVSWYQQTPGQGLQFLFEYFSETQRNKGNFPGRFSGRQFSNSRSEMNVSTLELGDSALYLCASSSRPGWAPYEQYFGPGTRLTVT.